What follows are 5 T cell receptor beta chains derived from one specimen sequenced in a study of blood T cell repertoires in COVID-19. Here immunoSEQ multiplex PCR was the method, and the copy in TCRdb shows in-frame clones only, minus some. Of just over 300,000 clones in the sample, under 90% were seen once. Sequenced material: peripheral blood. Source of these receptors: a woman aged 25-40 years with COVID-19, enrolled during active disease.

The chain recombines TRBV7-9 with TRBJ2-7, with 12 nucleotides matching TRBD2. The CDR3 sequence is 15 residues long. J was trimmed by 2 bases and V by 3 bases; bases with no gene match: 2. CDR1 SEHNR and CDR2 FQNEAQ come from the germline V gene (reference sequence). This CDR3 reads CASSFPSGGAYEQYF. In DNA form, the CDR3 reads TGTGCCAGCAGCTTCCCTAGCGGGGGGGCCTACGAGCAGTACTTC.

This clone has a single count. Other DNA sequences from this sample encode an identical CDR3 as well. This rearrangement joins TRBV19 to TRBJ1-6, with 8 bases lining up with TRBD1. Germline V CDR1 and CDR2: LNHDA, SQIVND (reference sequence). After removal of 4 bases from V and 4 bases from J, the junction contained 3 bases not matched to a gene. The CDR3 is 15 residues long. The CDR3 sequence is CASSTTGVYNSPLHF. CDR3 coding DNA: TGTGCCAGTAGTACGACAGGGGTGTATAATTCACCCCTCCACTTT.

This chain links TRBV7-9 with TRBJ1-1; 7 positions match TRBD1. The CDR3 loop spans 12 amino acids. The J segment lost 3 bases and the V segment lost 8 bases, leaving 3 bases of the junction unmatched. Germline CDR1 SEHNR, CDR2 FQNEAQ (reference sequence). The CDR3 sequence is CASWDRYTEAFF. For the CDR3, the DNA is TGTGCCAGCTGGGACAGATACACTGAAGCTTTCTTT.

The gene calls are TRBV12-5 and TRBJ1-1; tentatively, D is TRBD1 (6 bases). CDR3 length: 18 residues. Trimming removed 3 bases at V and 5 bases at J, with 25 bases between. Germline CDR1 is LGHNT and CDR2 is FRNRAP. The CDR3 loop reads CASGFGRMAVGRGTEAFF. The CDR3 DNA follows: TGTGCTAGTGGTTTTGGGAGAATGGCCGTGGGCAGGGGAACTGAAGCTTTCTTT.

The chain has TRBV11-2 and TRBJ2-4; the match to TRBD1 covers 8 bases. The CDR3 spans 14 residues. The germline V gene encodes CDR1 SGHAT and CDR2 FQNNGV. V lost 5 bases, J lost 4 bases, and 4 bases stayed unmatched. The CDR3 DNA is TGTGCCAGCAGCCCTGGGGACAGGAAAAACATTCAGTACTTC. Translation: CASSPGDRKNIQYF.